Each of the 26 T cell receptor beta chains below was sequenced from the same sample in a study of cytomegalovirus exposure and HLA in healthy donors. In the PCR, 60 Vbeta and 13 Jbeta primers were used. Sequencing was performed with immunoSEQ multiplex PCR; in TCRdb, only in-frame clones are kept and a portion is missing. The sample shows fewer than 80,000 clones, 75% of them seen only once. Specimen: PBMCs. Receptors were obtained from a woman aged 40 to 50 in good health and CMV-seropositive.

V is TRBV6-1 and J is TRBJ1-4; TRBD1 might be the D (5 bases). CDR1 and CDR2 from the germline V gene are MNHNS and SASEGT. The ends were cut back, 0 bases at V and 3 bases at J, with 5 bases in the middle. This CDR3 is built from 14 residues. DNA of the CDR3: TGTGCCAGCAGTGAAGCAGGGGCTAATGAAAAACTGTTTTTT. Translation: CASSEAGANEKLFF.

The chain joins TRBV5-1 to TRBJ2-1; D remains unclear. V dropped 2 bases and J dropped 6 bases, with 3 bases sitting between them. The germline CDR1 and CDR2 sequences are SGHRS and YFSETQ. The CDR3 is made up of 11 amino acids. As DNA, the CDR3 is TGCGCCAGCAGCTTCAGCAATGAGCAGTTCTTC. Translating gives CASSFSNEQFF. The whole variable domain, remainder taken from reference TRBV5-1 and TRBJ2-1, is KAGVTQTPRYLIKTRGQQVTLSCSPISGHRSVSWYQQTPGQGLQFLFEYFSETQRNKGNFPGRFSGRQFSNSRSEMNVSTLELGDSALYLCASSFSNEQFFGPGTRLTVL.

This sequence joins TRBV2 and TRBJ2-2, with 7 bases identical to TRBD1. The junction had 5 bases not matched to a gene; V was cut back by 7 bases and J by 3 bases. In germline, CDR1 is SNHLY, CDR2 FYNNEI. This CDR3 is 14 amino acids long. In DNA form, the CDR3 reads TGTGCCAGCAAAGGGACAGACTACACCGGGGAGCTGTTTTTT. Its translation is CASKGTDYTGELFF.

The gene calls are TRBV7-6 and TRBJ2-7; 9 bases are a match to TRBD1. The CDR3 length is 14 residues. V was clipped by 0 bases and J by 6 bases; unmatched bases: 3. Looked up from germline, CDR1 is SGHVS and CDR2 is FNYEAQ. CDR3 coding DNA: TGTGCCAGCAGCTTAGCGGGACAGGGAAGCGAGCAGTACTTC. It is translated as CASSLAGQGSEQYF.

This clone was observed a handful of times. CDR3 protein: CASRSGGAPNTGELFF. The DNA of the CDR3 is TGTGCCAGCAGATCGGGAGGGGCGCCTAACACCGGGGAGCTGTTTTTT. The chain combines TRBV7-9 with TRBJ2-2; TRBD2 aligns across 8 bases. Trimming took 6 bases from V and 2 from J; bases not matched to a gene: 8. The V gene's germline CDR1 is SEHNR and CDR2 FQNEAQ (reference sequence). This CDR3 contains 16 residues.

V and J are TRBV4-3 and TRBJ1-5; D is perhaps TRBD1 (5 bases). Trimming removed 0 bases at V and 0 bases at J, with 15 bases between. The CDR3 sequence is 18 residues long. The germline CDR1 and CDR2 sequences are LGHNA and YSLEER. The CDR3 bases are TGCGCCAGCAGCCAAGAACCACCAGGGAAATATAGCAATCAGCCCCAGCATTTT. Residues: CASSQEPPGKYSNQPQHF.

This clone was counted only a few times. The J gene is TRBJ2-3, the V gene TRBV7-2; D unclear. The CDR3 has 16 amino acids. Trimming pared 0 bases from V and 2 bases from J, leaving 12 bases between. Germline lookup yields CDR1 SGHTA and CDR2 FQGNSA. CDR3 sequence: CASSLAGFSVTDTQYF. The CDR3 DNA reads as TGTGCCAGCAGCTTAGCCGGGTTCTCCGTCACAGATACGCAGTATTTT.

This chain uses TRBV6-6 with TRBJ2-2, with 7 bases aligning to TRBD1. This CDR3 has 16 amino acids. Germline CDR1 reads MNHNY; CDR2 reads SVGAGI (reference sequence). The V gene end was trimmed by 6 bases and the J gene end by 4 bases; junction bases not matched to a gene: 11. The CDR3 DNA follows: TGTGCCAGCAGGCCACAGGGGACGTTCGGCACCGGGGAGCTGTTTTTT. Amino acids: CASRPQGTFGTGELFF.

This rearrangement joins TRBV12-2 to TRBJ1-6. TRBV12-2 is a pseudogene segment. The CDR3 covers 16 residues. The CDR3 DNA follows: TGTGCAAGTCGCCTAACCCGGGGTGTGCGCTGCTCACCCCTCCACTTT. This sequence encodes CASRLTRGVRCSPLHF.

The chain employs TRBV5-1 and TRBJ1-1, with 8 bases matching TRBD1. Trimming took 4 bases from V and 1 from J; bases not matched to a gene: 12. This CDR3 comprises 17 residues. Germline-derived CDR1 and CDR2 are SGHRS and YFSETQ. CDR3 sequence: CASSPSGQAFSNTEAFF. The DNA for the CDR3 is TGCGCCAGCAGCCCGTCGGGACAGGCCTTCTCGAACACTGAAGCTTTCTTT.

The CDR3 reads CASSLDRAYEQYF. Written as DNA, the CDR3 is TGTGCCAGCAGCTTAGACAGGGCGTACGAGCAGTACTTC. The chain recombines TRBV7-2 with TRBJ2-5, with a weak D call TRBD1 (6 bases). The DNA end is a closer match to TRBJ2-7, so the J assignment may be wrong. This CDR3 is 13 amino acids long. Germline loops: CDR1 SGHTA, CDR2 FQGNSA.

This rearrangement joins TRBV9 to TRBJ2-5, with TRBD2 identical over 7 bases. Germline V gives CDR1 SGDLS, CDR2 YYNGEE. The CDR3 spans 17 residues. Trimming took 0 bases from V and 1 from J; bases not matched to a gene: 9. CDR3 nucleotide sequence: TGTGCCAGCAGCGTAGGCCAGGGAGGGACTACCCAAGAGACCCAGTACTTC. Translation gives CASSVGQGGTTQETQYF. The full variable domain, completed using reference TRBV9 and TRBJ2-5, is DSGVTQTPKHLITATGQRVTLRCSPRSGDLSVYWYQQSLDQGLQFLIQYYNGEERAKGNILERFSAQQFPDLHSELNLSSLELGDSALYFCASSVGQGGTTQETQYFGPGTRLLVL.

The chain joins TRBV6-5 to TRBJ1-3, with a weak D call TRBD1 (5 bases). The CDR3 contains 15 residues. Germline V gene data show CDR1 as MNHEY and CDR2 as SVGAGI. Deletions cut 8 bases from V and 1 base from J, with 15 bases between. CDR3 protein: CASGSGHLSGNTIYF. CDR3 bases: TGTGCCAGCGGATCCGGACATTTATCTGGAAACACCATATATTTT.

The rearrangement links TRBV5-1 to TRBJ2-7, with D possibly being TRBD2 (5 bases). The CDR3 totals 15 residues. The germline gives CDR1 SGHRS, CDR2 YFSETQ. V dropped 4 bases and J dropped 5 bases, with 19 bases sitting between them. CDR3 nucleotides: TGCGCCAGCAGCCGGGGAAACGTGGGCGCCGACGAGCAGTACTTC. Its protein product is CASSRGNVGADEQYF.

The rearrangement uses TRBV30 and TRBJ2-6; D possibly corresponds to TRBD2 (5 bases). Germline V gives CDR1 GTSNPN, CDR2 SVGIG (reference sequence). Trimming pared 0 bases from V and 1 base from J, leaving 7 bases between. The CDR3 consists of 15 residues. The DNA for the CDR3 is TGTGCCTGGAGTGTACTAGGTTCTGGGGCCAACGTCCTGACTTTC. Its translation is CAWSVLGSGANVLTF.

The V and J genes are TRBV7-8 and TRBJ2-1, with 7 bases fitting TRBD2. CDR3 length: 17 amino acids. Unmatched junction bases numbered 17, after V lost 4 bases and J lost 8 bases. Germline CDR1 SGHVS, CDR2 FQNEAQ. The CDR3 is CASSSPPLGGFQDEQFF. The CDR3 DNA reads TGTGCCAGCAGCTCCCCGCCTTTGGGGGGGTTCCAAGATGAGCAGTTCTTC.

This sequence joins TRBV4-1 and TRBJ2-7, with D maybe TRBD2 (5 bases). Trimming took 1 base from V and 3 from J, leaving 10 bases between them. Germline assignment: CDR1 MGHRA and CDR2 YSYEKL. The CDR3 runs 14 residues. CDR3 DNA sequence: TGCGCCAGCAGCCAAGGGGTCGGAGGCTACGAGCAGTACTTC. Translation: CASSQGVGGYEQYF.

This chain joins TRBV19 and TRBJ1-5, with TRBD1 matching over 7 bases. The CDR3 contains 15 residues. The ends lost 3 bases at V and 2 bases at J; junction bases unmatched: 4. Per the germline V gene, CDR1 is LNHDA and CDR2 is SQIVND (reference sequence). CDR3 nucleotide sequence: TGTGCCAGTAGTATGGGTACAGGGGGCAATCAGCCCCAGCATTTT. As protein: CASSMGTGGNQPQHF.

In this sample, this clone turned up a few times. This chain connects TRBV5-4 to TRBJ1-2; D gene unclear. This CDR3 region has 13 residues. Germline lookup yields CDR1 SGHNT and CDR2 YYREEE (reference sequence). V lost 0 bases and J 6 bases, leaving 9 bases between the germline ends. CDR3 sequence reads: CASSLAQVNGYTF. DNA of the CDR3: TGTGCCAGCAGCTTGGCACAAGTCAATGGCTACACCTTC.

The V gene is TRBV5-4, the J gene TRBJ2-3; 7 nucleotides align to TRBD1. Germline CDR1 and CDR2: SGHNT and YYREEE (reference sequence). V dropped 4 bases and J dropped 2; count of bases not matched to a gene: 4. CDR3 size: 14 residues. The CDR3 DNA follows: TGTGCCAGCAGCGGGGGACAGAACACAGATACGCAGTATTTT. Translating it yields CASSGGQNTDTQYF.

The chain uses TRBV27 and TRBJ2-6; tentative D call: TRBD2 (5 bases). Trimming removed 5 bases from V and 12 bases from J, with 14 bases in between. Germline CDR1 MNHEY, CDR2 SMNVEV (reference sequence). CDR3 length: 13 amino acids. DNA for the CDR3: TGTGCCAGCAGTGAACGCGCACGGGGCGTCCTGACTTTC. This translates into CASSERARGVLTF.

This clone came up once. CDR3 protein: CASSLRDNQNIQYF. CDR3 nucleotides: TGTGCCAGCAGCCTCCGGGACAATCAAAACATTCAGTACTTC. The J gene is TRBJ2-4, the V gene TRBV5-4, with D maybe TRBD1 (6 bases). Germline V gene sequence: CDR1 SGHNT, CDR2 YYREEE (reference sequence). The CDR3 has 14 residues. The V and J ends lost 4 bases and 5 bases respectively, with 13 bases between them.

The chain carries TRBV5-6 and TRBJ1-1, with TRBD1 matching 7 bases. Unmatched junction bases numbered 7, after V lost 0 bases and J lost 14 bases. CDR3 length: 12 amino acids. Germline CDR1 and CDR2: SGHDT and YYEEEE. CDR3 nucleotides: TGTGCCAGCAGCTTGGCGGGTGCAGGGGGGTTCTTT. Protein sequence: CASSLAGAGGFF.

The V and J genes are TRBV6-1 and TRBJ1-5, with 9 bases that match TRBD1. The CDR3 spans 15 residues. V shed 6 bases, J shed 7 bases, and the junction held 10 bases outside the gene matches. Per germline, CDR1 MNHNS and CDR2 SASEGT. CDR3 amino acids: CASRAGQGSGQPQHF. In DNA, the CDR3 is TGTGCCAGCAGGGCGGGACAGGGATCCGGGCAGCCCCAGCATTTT.

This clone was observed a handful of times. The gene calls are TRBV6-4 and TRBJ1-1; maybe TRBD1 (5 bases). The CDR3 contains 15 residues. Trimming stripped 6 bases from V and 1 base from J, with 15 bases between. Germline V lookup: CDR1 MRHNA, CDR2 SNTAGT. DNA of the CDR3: TGTGCCAGCAGAGTAACCGGCCAGGGGAACACTGAAGCTTTCTTT. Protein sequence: CASRVTGQGNTEAFF.

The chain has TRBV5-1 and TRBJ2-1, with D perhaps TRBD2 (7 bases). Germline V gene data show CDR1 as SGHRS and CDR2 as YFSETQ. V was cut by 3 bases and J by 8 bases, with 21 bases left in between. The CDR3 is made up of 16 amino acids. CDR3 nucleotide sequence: TGCGCCAGCAGCTCCCAAGGTGGAAGGGGGGGCGATGAGCAGTTCTTC. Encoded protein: CASSSQGGRGGDEQFF.